This T cell receptor beta chain was identified during a study of blood T cell repertoires in COVID-19. Study summary: Donors in the United States, Italy and Spain gave samples during acute or convalescent COVID-19. PBMCs, B-cell-depleted T cells, or T cells provided the cDNA or gDNA that made up the material.

Study processing details: Amplification of reference gene primers was used by the study to estimate nucleated cell counts. Method: immunoSEQ multiplex PCR; TCRdb's copy keeps in-frame clones and lacks some. V and J calls and clone size are those listed in that table; D and trimming were worked out from the DNA. The data contain under 200,000 clones, around nine tenths of them seen just once; the ten biggest clones take up around 1.6%. V gave up 6 bases and J gave up 1 base, with 10 bases separating them. CDR3 length equals 14 residues. Germline CDR1 and CDR2: SNHLY and FYNNEI. The sequencing sample was made of peripheral blood. The sequence was collected from a young man with active or convalescent COVID-19. This chain links TRBV2 with TRBJ1-5; a weak D match, TRBD1 (5 bases). The CDR3 DNA sequence: TGTGCCAGCAGGCCGGGACTAAGCAATCAGCCCCAGCATTTT. It translates to CASRPGLSNQPQHF. The complete variable domain, with remaining parts taken from reference TRBV2 and TRBJ1-5, reads EPEVTQTPSHQVTQMGQEVILRCVPISNHLYFYWYRQILGQKVEFLVSFYNNEISEKSEIFDDQFSVERPDGSNFTLKIRSTKLEDSAMYFCASRPGLSNQPQHFGDGTRLSIL.